These T cell receptor beta chains were read from a single sample in a study of vaccination and CD4 T cells after COVID-19. One entry per CDR3 protein results from TCRdb running MiXCR on the PCR reads. The table lists about 15,000 distinct CDR3 sequences, about 70% of them singletons. The sample consisted of CD4+ T cells from blood, taken after SARS-CoV-2 vaccination. The receptors originated from a human donor who had recovered from COVID-19. Both conserved end residues are part of each CDR3. Fields, in order: J gene, V gene, CDR3 protein.

J: TRBJ2-1; V: TRBV20-1; CDR3: CSAKIGALAGGGNEQFF
J: TRBJ2-2; V: TRBV20-1; CDR3: CSARDIGIDGELFF
J: TRBJ2-7; V: TRBV20-1; CDR3: CSATFGRHEQYF
J: TRBJ2-2; V: TRBV6-5; CDR3: CASSYGAENTGELFF
J: TRBJ2-2; V: TRBV20-1; CDR3: CSASNANTGELFF
J: TRBJ2-3; V: TRBV24-1; CDR3: CATSDPTLGPGSDTQYF
J: TRBJ2-2; V: TRBV28; CDR3: CASRTGEESTGELFF
J: TRBJ1-6; V: TRBV6-5; CDR3: CASSYSKGTLGSPLHF
J: TRBJ2-3; V: TRBV7-9; CDR3: CASSSSGTDTQYF
J: TRBJ1-6; V: TRBV6-1; CDR3: CASSRRDSPLHF
J: TRBJ2-2; V: TRBV24-1; CDR3: CATSRRGQGGTGELFF
J: TRBJ2-1; V: TRBV7-6; CDR3: CASSILAGGSIEQFF
J: TRBJ1-1; V: TRBV20-1; CDR3: CSATPTGGTEAFF
J: TRBJ2-7; V: TRBV12-3/TRBV12-4; CDR3: CASSLALGQGRLAGVYEQYF
J: TRBJ2-4; V: TRBV2; CDR3: CASSLAGGLPGGYF